Listed here is a single T cell receptor beta chain. The authors' processing: Reference gene primers were amplified, and this amplification served to estimate nucleated cell counts. The table came from immunoSEQ multiplex PCR; TCRdb's copy has only in-frame clones and leaves some out. The V and J calls and clone size are taken from that table; D and trimming were inferred from the DNA. Of some 300,000 clones listed, around 88% are singletons. This sample was included in a study of blood T cell repertoires in COVID-19. Study-level background: Spain, Italy and the United States supplied samples that represented acute and convalescent COVID-19. PBMCs, B-cell-depleted T cells, or T cells provided the cDNA or gDNA that made up the material.

The CDR3 is 13 amino acids. V was clipped by 2 bases and J by 6 bases, with 11 bases between them. CDR1 is LNHDA, CDR2 SQIVND, per germline (reference sequence). The sequenced material came from peripheral blood. The TCR was taken from a young woman who had recovered from COVID-19. This rearrangement joins TRBV19 to TRBJ2-7; D remains ambiguous. DNA for the CDR3: TGTGCCAGTAGTATAAGTCGGGTCTCCGAGCAGTACTTC. Its protein is CASSISRVSEQYF.